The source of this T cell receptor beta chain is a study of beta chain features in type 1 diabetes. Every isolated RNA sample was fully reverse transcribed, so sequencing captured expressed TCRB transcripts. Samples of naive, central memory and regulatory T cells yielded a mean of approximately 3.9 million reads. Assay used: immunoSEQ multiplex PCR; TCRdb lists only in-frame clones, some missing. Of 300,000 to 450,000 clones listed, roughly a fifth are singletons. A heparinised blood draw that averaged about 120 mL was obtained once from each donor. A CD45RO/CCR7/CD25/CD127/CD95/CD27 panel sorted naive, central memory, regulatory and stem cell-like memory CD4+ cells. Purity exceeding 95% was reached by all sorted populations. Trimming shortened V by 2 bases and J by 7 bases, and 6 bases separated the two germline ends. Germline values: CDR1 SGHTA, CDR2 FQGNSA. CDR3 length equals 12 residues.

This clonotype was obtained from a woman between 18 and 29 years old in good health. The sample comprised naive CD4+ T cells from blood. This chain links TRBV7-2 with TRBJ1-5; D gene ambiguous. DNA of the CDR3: TGTGCCAGCAGCTTAAATCGGCAGCCCCAGCATTTT. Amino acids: CASSLNRQPQHF.